One and the same sample provided the 31 T cell receptor beta chains below, sequenced in a study of cytomegalovirus exposure and HLA in healthy donors. The PCR made use of 60 Vbeta and 13 Jbeta primers. Sequencing used immunoSEQ multiplex PCR; TCRdb keeps in-frame clones, though not all of them. The table lists around 140,000 clones, around 82% of them singletons. Sequenced material: PBMCs. These receptors were obtained from a man aged 18 to 29 in good health and CMV-seropositive.

The V call is TRBV7-8, the J call TRBJ2-1, with TRBD2 matching 13 bases. V shed 5 bases and J 7 bases; nucleotides not matched to a gene: 14. CDR1 and CDR2 (germline): SGHVS, FQNEAQ. The CDR3 is 18 amino acids. This CDR3 is CASSAIYPGLAGTNEQFF. In DNA, the CDR3 is TGTGCCAGCAGCGCGATATATCCGGGACTAGCGGGAACAAATGAGCAGTTCTTC.

The V call is TRBV7-2, the J call TRBJ2-5; unclear D gene. The CDR3 loop spans 12 amino acids. The V end lost 3 bases, the J end lost 5 bases, and 7 bases lay between the germline ends. Germline assignment: CDR1 SGHTA and CDR2 FQGNSA. In DNA form, the CDR3 reads TGTGCCAGCAGCTTCCGTAGTGAGACCCAGTACTTC. This codes for CASSFRSETQYF.

The chain links TRBV19 to TRBJ2-7, with 9 bases identical to TRBD1. This CDR3 spans 13 amino acids. The V and J ends lost 7 bases and 4 bases, in that order; junction bases with no gene match: 5. Germline V gives CDR1 LNHDA, CDR2 SQIVND (reference sequence). CDR3: CASNPTGGYEQYF. The DNA of the CDR3 is TGTGCCAGTAACCCGACAGGGGGTTACGAGCAGTACTTC. Full variable domain (remainder filled in from reference TRBV19 and TRBJ2-7): DGGITQSPKYLFRKEGQNVTLSCEQNLNHDAMYWYRQDPGQGLRLIYYSQIVNDFQKGDIAEGYSVSREKKESFPLTVTSAQKNPTAFYLCASNPTGGYEQYFGPGTRLTVT.

This clone occurred once. The chain employs TRBV7-9 and TRBJ2-7; D remains ambiguous. V lost 1 base to trimming and J lost 3 bases, with 7 bases between them. The germline CDR1 and CDR2 sequences are SEHNR and FQNEAQ (reference sequence). The CDR3 is 13 amino acids. CDR3 sequence (DNA): TGTGCCAGCAGCTTAGACCCGCGCTACGAGCAGTACTTC. Translation: CASSLDPRYEQYF.

This CDR3 is CSVEISGRFEETQYF. DNA for the CDR3: TGCAGCGTTGAAATAAGCGGGAGATTTGAAGAGACCCAGTACTTC. The chain combines TRBV29-1 with TRBJ2-5; 8 nucleotides agree with TRBD2. CDR1 is SQVTM, CDR2 ANQGSEA, per germline. Unmatched junction bases numbered 8, after V lost 2 bases and J lost 3 bases. The CDR3 sequence is 15 residues long.

This clone appeared a few times. The V call is TRBV30, the J call TRBJ1-2, with TRBD1 matching over 10 bases. The CDR3 runs to 13 residues. The germline gives CDR1 GTSNPN, CDR2 SVGIG (reference sequence). J was trimmed by 6 bases and V by 3 bases; bases with no gene match: 4. The CDR3 loop is CAWSGTGVDGYTF. The CDR3 DNA follows: TGTGCCTGGAGCGGGACAGGGGTCGATGGCTACACCTTC. Full variable domain (rest looked up from reference TRBV30 and TRBJ1-2): SQTIHQWPATLVQPVGSPLSLECTVEGTSNPNLYWYRQAAGRGLQLLFYSVGIGQISSEVPQNLSASRPQDRQFILSSKKLLLSDSGFYLCAWSGTGVDGYTFGSGTRLTVV.

The chain combines TRBV28 with TRBJ2-1, with 7 bases aligning to TRBD2. V was clipped by 1 base and J by 2 bases; unmatched bases: 2. The CDR3 covers 15 residues. Germline V CDR1 and CDR2: MDHEN, SYDVKM. The CDR3 sequence: CASSLSAGAYNEQFF. The CDR3 DNA sequence: TGTGCCAGCAGTTTATCGGCGGGAGCCTACAATGAGCAGTTCTTC.

This clone has just a few counts. The gene calls are TRBV19 and TRBJ1-1; D is unclear. Germline V lookup: CDR1 LNHDA, CDR2 SQIVND (reference sequence). The CDR3 extends over 13 amino acids. Trimming shortened V by 5 bases and J by 0 bases, and 7 bases separated the two germline ends. The DNA for the CDR3 is TGTGCCAGTAGTTTAGGAGTGAACACTGAAGCTTTCTTT. Translation gives CASSLGVNTEAFF.

This clone was seen just once. The chain employs TRBV6-5 and TRBJ1-1; maybe TRBD1 (6 bases). The V gene's germline CDR1 is MNHEY and CDR2 SVGAGI. Trimming pared 1 base from V and 3 bases from J, leaving 15 bases between. The CDR3 totals 16 residues. Here the CDR3 DNA reads TGTGCCAGCAGTTACTTGTCCACAAAGGGGGACACTGAAGCTTTCTTT. It translates to CASSYLSTKGDTEAFF.

The chain has TRBV4-1 and TRBJ2-7; the match to TRBD2 covers 8 bases. The trim removed 1 base at V and 7 bases at J, leaving 9 bases unmatched. Germline CDR1 MGHRA, CDR2 YSYEKL. The CDR3 consists of 15 residues. CDR3 sequence reads: CASSQVGAGGEEQYF. The CDR3 region has the DNA TGCGCCAGCAGCCAAGTAGGGGCGGGAGGAGAGGAGCAGTACTTC.

The rearrangement joins TRBV19 to TRBJ2-3, with 13 bases fitting TRBD2. Germline CDR1 reads LNHDA; CDR2 reads SQIVND (reference sequence). Trimming took 4 bases from V and 6 from J; bases not matched to a gene: 10. The CDR3 contains 17 residues. The CDR3 here is CASSTGLAGYRGDTQYF. In nucleotides, the CDR3 is TGTGCCAGTAGTACGGGACTAGCGGGGTACAGAGGGGATACGCAGTATTTT.

The chain employs TRBV19 and TRBJ1-2; TRBD1 matches at 12 bases. The CDR3 has 15 residues. With 5 bases clipped from V and 4 bases from J, the junction kept 5 bases outside the gene matches. Per germline, CDR1 LNHDA and CDR2 SQIVND (reference sequence). CDR3 sequence reads: CASSAGTGGLYGYTF. In nucleotides, the CDR3 is TGTGCCAGTAGTGCCGGGACAGGGGGCCTCTATGGCTACACCTTC.

This chain joins TRBV28 and TRBJ1-5; TRBD1 matches 9 bases. The CDR3 loop spans 17 amino acids. J was trimmed by 5 bases and V by 5 bases; bases with no gene match: 13. Per germline, CDR1 MDHEN and CDR2 SYDVKM. This chain's CDR3 is CASSPHFWDRDYQPQHF. Written as DNA, the CDR3 is TGTGCCAGCAGTCCTCATTTCTGGGACAGGGATTATCAGCCCCAGCATTTT.

The chain employs TRBV19 and TRBJ1-2, with 7 bases that match TRBD1. This CDR3 has 14 residues. Germline CDR1 reads LNHDA; CDR2 reads SQIVND (reference sequence). Trimming cost V 3 bases and J 0 bases; bases outside gene matches: 1. The DNA for the CDR3 is TGTGCCAGTAGTATCACAGGGGCTAACTATGGCTACACCTTC. Encoded protein: CASSITGANYGYTF.

The CDR3 loop reads CASSYSTGGGLEDTEAFF. CDR3 DNA: TGTGCCAGCAGCTACTCTACAGGGGGCGGGTTGGAGGACACTGAAGCTTTCTTT. The chain combines TRBV7-9 with TRBJ1-1, with 9 bases identical to TRBD1. CDR1 and CDR2 from the germline V gene are SEHNR and FQNEAQ (reference sequence). The ends lost 4 bases at V and 3 bases at J; junction bases unmatched: 15. The CDR3 length is 18 residues.

V is TRBV5-1 and J is TRBJ2-1; TRBD2 agrees at 8 bases. In germline, CDR1 is SGHRS, CDR2 YFSETQ. Losses at the gene ends were 0 bases for V and 8 bases for J; bases not matched to a gene: 7. The CDR3 consists of 15 residues. The CDR3 bases are TGCGCCAGCAGCTTGGCCGACGGGAGGGCCTATGAGCAGTTCTTC. Amino acids: CASSLADGRAYEQFF.

A single count supports this clone. The rearrangement uses TRBV5-1 and TRBJ1-5, with D tentatively TRBD1 (5 bases). This CDR3 region has 13 residues. Trimming took 3 bases from V and 7 from J, leaving 11 bases between them. The germline CDR1 and CDR2 sequences are SGHRS and YFSETQ. The CDR3 DNA sequence: TGCGCCAGCAGCTCTTCCGGGGGGCAGCCCCAGCATTTT. Residues: CASSSSGGQPQHF.

The gene calls are TRBV28 and TRBJ2-2, with 7 bases fitting TRBD2. CDR3 length equals 16 residues. CDR1 is MDHEN and CDR2 is SYDVKM in the germline V gene. The V gene end was trimmed by 6 bases and the J gene end by 2 bases; junction bases not matched to a gene: 9. The CDR3 reads CASRGTAGENTGELFF. In DNA, the CDR3 is TGTGCCAGCAGGGGGACGGCGGGGGAAAACACCGGGGAGCTGTTTTTT. Variable domain in full (rest from reference TRBV28 and TRBJ2-2): DVKVTQSSRYLVKRTGEKVFLECVQDMDHENMFWYRQDPGLGLRLIYFSYDVKMKEKGDIPEGYSVSREKKERFSLILESASTNQTSMYLCASRGTAGENTGELFFGEGSRLTVL.

This chain joins TRBV28 and TRBJ2-1, with 11 bases matching TRBD2. Trimming took 5 bases from V and 10 from J; bases not matched to a gene: 7. From germline, CDR1 is MDHEN and CDR2 SYDVKM. The CDR3 contains 14 residues. The CDR3 loop reads CASSIAGGPGEQFF. The DNA of the CDR3 is TGTGCCAGCAGTATAGCGGGAGGGCCAGGGGAGCAGTTCTTC. The complete variable domain, with remaining parts taken from reference TRBV28 and TRBJ2-1, reads DVKVTQSSRYLVKRTGEKVFLECVQDMDHENMFWYRQDPGLGLRLIYFSYDVKMKEKGDIPEGYSVSREKKERFSLILESASTNQTSMYLCASSIAGGPGEQFFGPGTRLTVL.

This chain links TRBV29-1 with TRBJ2-7; weak D call: TRBD1 (5 bases). Trimming removed 6 bases from V and 2 bases from J, with 11 bases in between. The length of the CDR3 is 12 residues. Germline loops: CDR1 SQVTM, CDR2 ANQGSEA. The CDR3 sequence: CSVWTPTYEQYF. The DNA for the CDR3 is TGCAGCGTATGGACACCTACCTACGAGCAGTACTTC.

The chain joins TRBV9 to TRBJ2-3, with D hard to call. The CDR3 sequence is 12 residues long. CDR1 is SGDLS, CDR2 YYNGEE, per germline. Deletions cut 3 bases from V and 2 bases from J, with 4 bases between. In DNA form, the CDR3 reads TGTGCCAGCAGCGACTACACAGATACGCAGTATTTT. It translates to CASSDYTDTQYF.

This chain links TRBV15 with TRBJ1-2; 7 positions match TRBD1. The CDR3 length is 16 residues. Trimming cost V 4 bases and J 0 bases; bases outside gene matches: 8. Germline assignment: CDR1 LNHNV and CDR2 YYDKDF (reference sequence). CDR3 in DNA: TGTGCCACCAGCACGGACAGGCCCACCGCTAACTATGGCTACACCTTC. Protein product: CATSTDRPTANYGYTF.

About this clone itself: A junction boundary mismatches the germline segment, possibly from a read error. V usage is TRBV7-7 and J usage is TRBJ2-1, with D uncertain. CDR3 size: 11 residues. The V gene's germline CDR1 is SSHAT and CDR2 FNYEAQ (reference sequence). CDR3 bases: TGTGCTAGCACCCCTTACAATGAGCAGTTCTTC. Its protein product is CASTPYNEQFF. The full variable domain, with the rest looked up from reference TRBV7-7 and TRBJ2-1, is GAGVSQSPRYKVTKRGQDVTLRCDPISSHATLYWYQQALGQGPEFLTYFNYEAQPDKSGLPSDRFSAERPEGSISTLTIQRTEQRDSAMYRCASTPYNEQFFGPGTRLTVL.

The J gene is TRBJ2-7, the V gene TRBV5-1; 14 bases fit TRBD2. Germline V gives CDR1 SGHRS, CDR2 YFSETQ. The CDR3 is 17 residues long. V gave up 0 bases and J gave up 5 bases; unmatched junction bases: 7. CDR3 coding DNA: TGCGCCAGCAGCTTGGGACTAGCGGGAGGGCCAAGGAACGAGCAGTACTTC. It codes for CASSLGLAGGPRNEQYF.

This chain links TRBV7-3 with TRBJ2-2; tentatively, D is TRBD2 (6 bases). The CDR3 loop spans 14 amino acids. Germline V lookup: CDR1 SGHTA, CDR2 FQGTGA. V was pared by 4 bases and J by 5 bases, with 11 bases between. CDR3 nucleotides: TGTGCCAGCAGCTCTGTAGGAGGGACCGGGGAGCTGTTTTTT. It is translated as CASSSVGGTGELFF. The full variable domain, completed using reference TRBV7-3 and TRBJ2-2, is GAGVSQTPSNKVTEKGKYVELRCDPISGHTALYWYRQSLGQGPEFLIYFQGTGAADDSGLPNDRFFAVRPEGSVSTLKIQRTERGDSAVYLCASSSVGGTGELFFGEGSRLTVL.

The chain recombines TRBV29-1 with TRBJ2-1; 10 bases map to TRBD2. V shed 6 bases and J 7 bases; nucleotides not matched to a gene: 15. CDR1 SQVTM and CDR2 ANQGSEA come from the germline V gene. This CDR3 is 16 amino acids long. In DNA form, the CDR3 reads TGCAGCGTCCCCGGGACTAGCGACCCTGTGGGAAATGAGCAGTTCTTC. This translates into CSVPGTSDPVGNEQFF.

J is TRBJ2-7 and V is TRBV5-1; TRBD1 matches at 8 bases. The V gene end was trimmed by 5 bases and the J gene end by 1 base; junction bases not matched to a gene: 8. Germline lookup yields CDR1 SGHRS and CDR2 YFSETQ. CDR3 length: 15 residues. Here the CDR3 reads CASRKTGGLSYEQYF. The CDR3 DNA sequence: TGCGCCAGCAGAAAAACAGGGGGTTTGTCCTACGAGCAGTACTTC.

The V call is TRBV2, the J call TRBJ1-1, with a weak D call TRBD1 (5 bases). CDR3 length: 14 residues. The germline V gene has CDR1 SNHLY and CDR2 FYNNEI. Trimming stripped 2 bases from V and 8 bases from J, with 15 bases between. CDR3 nucleotide sequence: TGTGCCAGCAGTGAAAGGTCGAGGAGGGGAGAAGCTTTCTTT. The encoded protein is CASSERSRRGEAFF.

The rearrangement links TRBV5-6 to TRBJ2-1; D is unclear. The V end was cut by 2 bases, the J end by 14 bases, with 14 bases between. Looked up from germline, CDR1 is SGHDT and CDR2 is YYEEEE. The CDR3 length is 12 residues. CDR3 bases: TGTGCCAGCAGCTTCGTAGCATCCCGTGAGTTCTTC. Translation gives CASSFVASREFF. Using reference TRBV5-6 and TRBJ2-1 for the parts outside the CDR3, the full variable domain is DAGVTQSPTHLIKTRGQQVTLRCSPKSGHDTVSWYQQALGQGPQFIFQYYEEEERQRGNFPDRFSGHQFPNYSSELNVNALLLGDSALYLCASSFVASREFFGPGTRLTVL.

With respect to this clone: Relative to the germline gene, one junction end is altered; a read error may explain this. This chain links TRBV10-1 with TRBJ2-1; TRBD2 is a possible D gene (5 bases). Germline CDR1 and CDR2: WNHNN and SYGVQD (reference sequence). This CDR3 is 14 amino acids long. This CDR3 reads CASSEIGKYSEQFF. CDR3 in DNA: TGCGCCAGCAGTGAGATCGGGAAGTACAGTGAGCAGTTCTTC.

Concerning this clone: Other DNA sequences in the sample encode the same CDR3. The chain carries TRBV4-1 and TRBJ2-7; 8 bases align to TRBD2. Per germline, CDR1 MGHRA and CDR2 YSYEKL. The CDR3 totals 15 residues. V gave up 4 bases and J gave up 0 bases; unmatched junction bases: 5. This CDR3 is CASSLTSGSSYEQYF. The DNA for the CDR3 is TGCGCCAGCAGCCTCACTAGCGGAAGCTCCTACGAGCAGTACTTC.